The next 30 T cell receptor beta chains were all read from a single sample in a study of cytomegalovirus exposure and HLA in healthy donors. The PCR employed 60 Vbeta primers together with 13 Jbeta primers. Clones were read by immunoSEQ multiplex PCR, and TCRdb kept only the in-frame ones, dropping some. The table shows roughly 160,000 clones, with roughly 79% occurring only once. The material sequenced was PBMCs. Source of these receptors: a woman aged 45-59 years in good health and CMV-seronegative.

This clone was found once. The gene calls are TRBV25-1 and TRBJ2-3, with TRBD2 matching 8 bases. The length of the CDR3 is 18 residues. V shed 0 bases, J shed 4 bases, and the junction held 12 bases outside the gene matches. CDR1 and CDR2 from the germline V gene are MGHDK and SYGVNS. The chain's CDR3 is CASSEYRGLGGPPDTQYF. DNA for the CDR3: TGTGCCAGCAGTGAATATAGGGGACTAGGGGGACCCCCAGATACGCAGTATTTT.

The chain is built from TRBV28 and TRBJ2-7, with 7 bases matching TRBD2. J gave up 6 bases and V 2 bases, and 13 bases lay outside the gene matches. The germline V gene encodes CDR1 MDHEN and CDR2 SYDVKM. This CDR3 comprises 16 residues. Written as DNA, the CDR3 is TGTGCCAGCAGTTTAAATGGGCTAGCGGCCGGCCTCGAGCAGTACTTC. Translated: CASSLNGLAAGLEQYF.

The rearrangement joins TRBV5-1 to TRBJ2-1; possible D gene TRBD1, 8 bases. Germline V gene lookup returns CDR1 SGHRS and CDR2 YFSETQ. V was pared by 1 base and J by 1 base, with 12 bases between. This CDR3 spans 16 amino acids. The CDR3 nucleotides are TGCGCCAGCAGCTTGAACAGGGGGGGATCCTACAATGAGCAGTTCTTC. Translating gives CASSLNRGGSYNEQFF.

The chain uses TRBV4-2 and TRBJ2-3; 12 bases line up with TRBD2. The CDR3 loop spans 17 amino acids. From germline, CDR1 is LGHNA and CDR2 YNFKEQ. Losses at the gene ends were 1 base for V and 7 bases for J; bases not matched to a gene: 9. The CDR3 region has the DNA TGTGCCAGCAGCCAAGCTTTTCTAGCGGGGGGGCCGAATACGCAGTATTTT. This gives the protein CASSQAFLAGGPNTQYF.

The gene calls are TRBV6-1 and TRBJ2-3, with TRBD2 as a possible D gene (7 bases). The CDR3 is 11 amino acids. In germline, CDR1 is MNHNS, CDR2 SASEGT. Deletions cut 11 bases from V and 7 bases from J, with 13 bases between. The CDR3 DNA sequence: TGTGCCGGTAGGGGGGGGCATACGCAGTATTTT. This sequence encodes CAGRGGHTQYF.

V is TRBV6-1 and J is TRBJ2-5, with TRBD1 as a possible D gene (6 bases). Germline V lookup: CDR1 MNHNS, CDR2 SASEGT. V was cut by 7 bases and J by 2 bases, with 11 bases left in between. The CDR3 loop spans 13 amino acids. CDR3 region: CASTLRGQETQYF. The CDR3 region has the DNA TGTGCCAGCACTCTGAGGGGGCAAGAGACCCAGTACTTC.

The V gene is TRBV7-9, the J gene TRBJ2-5; 10 bases agree with TRBD2. The J call may be mistaken, given a closer DNA end match to TRBJ2-7. This CDR3 has 16 residues. Germline V gene data show CDR1 as SEHNR and CDR2 as FQNEAQ (reference sequence). The CDR3 DNA reads TGTGCCAGCAGCGGGACCCCTAGCGGGAGTCCCTACGAGCAGTACTTC. It encodes CASSGTPSGSPYEQYF.

This sequence joins TRBV19 and TRBJ1-5, with D possibly matching TRBD1 (5 bases). This CDR3 is 14 amino acids long. Germline assignment: CDR1 LNHDA and CDR2 SQIVND (reference sequence). V was cut by 4 bases and J by 0 bases, with 7 bases left in between. DNA for the CDR3: TGTGCCAGTAGTAGACAGACTAGCAATCAGCCCCAGCATTTT. Amino acid sequence: CASSRQTSNQPQHF.

This chain links TRBV13 with TRBJ2-3, with D maybe TRBD2 (6 bases). V was trimmed by 1 base and J by 0 bases, leaving 11 bases between them. The CDR3 sequence is 16 residues long. Germline loops: CDR1 PRHDT, CDR2 FYEKMQ (reference sequence). DNA for the CDR3: TGTGCCAGCAGCTTAGTGGGCGGGGAAAGCACAGATACGCAGTATTTT. Translated, it gives CASSLVGGESTDTQYF.

The chain recombines TRBV19 with TRBJ1-6, with D possibly matching TRBD1 (6 bases). V gave up 5 bases and J gave up 0 bases, with 14 bases separating them. The CDR3 runs to 17 residues. Per germline, CDR1 LNHDA and CDR2 SQIVND (reference sequence). CDR3 in amino acids: CASSFGTPSSYNSPLHF. CDR3 nucleotide sequence: TGTGCCAGTAGTTTCGGGACACCGAGCTCCTATAATTCACCCCTCCACTTT.

This chain joins TRBV7-9 and TRBJ2-5, with 7 positions matching TRBD2. Trimming cost V 2 bases and J 5 bases; bases outside gene matches: 5. Germline CDR1 is SEHNR and CDR2 is FQNEAQ (reference sequence). The CDR3 totals 14 residues. This CDR3 is CASSLLAVFETQYF. The CDR3 DNA sequence: TGTGCCAGCAGCTTACTAGCGGTGTTTGAGACCCAGTACTTC.

The chain recombines TRBV29-1 with TRBJ1-2; TRBD1 matches at 8 bases. This CDR3 is built from 14 residues. The germline gives CDR1 SQVTM, CDR2 ANQGSEA. After removal of 6 bases from V and 0 bases from J, the junction contained 6 bases not matched to a gene. CDR3 protein: CSVEHRGANYGYTF. CDR3 bases: TGCAGCGTAGAACACAGGGGGGCTAACTATGGCTACACCTTC.

V usage is TRBV7-6 and J usage is TRBJ2-3; 9 bases align to TRBD2. This CDR3 region has 16 residues. Germline V lookup: CDR1 SGHVS, CDR2 FNYEAQ. V lost 5 bases and J lost 5; bases outside the gene matches: 11. In nucleotides, the CDR3 is TGTGCCAGCAGCCCCTCGGCGGGAGGGCCGGGAGATACGCAGTATTTT. This codes for CASSPSAGGPGDTQYF.

The V and J genes are TRBV6-1 and TRBJ2-3, with 12 bases aligning to TRBD2. V shed 2 bases and J 1 base; nucleotides not matched to a gene: 7. The CDR3 extends over 18 amino acids. CDR1 MNHNS and CDR2 SASEGT come from the germline V gene. This CDR3 reads CASSESSGRGTRTDTQYF. The CDR3 nucleotides are TGTGCCAGCAGTGAATCTAGCGGGAGGGGAACGCGCACAGATACGCAGTATTTT.

CDR3 nucleotide sequence: TGTGCCAGCAGTCCGGACAGGGTCTCTATTGTAGCTTTCTTT. Translation: CASSPDRVSIVAFF. The chain recombines TRBV6-4 with TRBJ1-1; 8 bases are shared with TRBD1. V trimming: 5 bases; J trimming: 10 bases; junction bases outside the gene matches: 12. The CDR3 loop spans 14 amino acids. Germline CDR1 and CDR2: MRHNA and SNTAGT.

V is TRBV28 and J is TRBJ2-7; tentatively, D is TRBD2 (5 bases). The germline V and J ends were trimmed by 7 bases and 0 bases, with 10 bases remaining between them. CDR1 and CDR2 (germline): MDHEN, SYDVKM. The CDR3 has 13 residues. The CDR3 DNA follows: TGTGCCAGCACACGGGGAAGCTCCTACGAGCAGTACTTC. It codes for CASTRGSSYEQYF.

The gene calls are TRBV2 and TRBJ2-1, with D unclear. The V gene's germline CDR1 is SNHLY and CDR2 FYNNEI. The CDR3 covers 17 residues. With 2 bases removed from V and 1 base from J, the gap between germline ends came to 15 bases. CDR3 amino acids: CASSEPIWADSYNEQFF. CDR3 nucleotide sequence: TGTGCCAGCAGTGAACCAATTTGGGCAGATTCCTACAATGAGCAGTTCTTC.

Here the CDR3 DNA reads TGTGCCAGCAGCGTCTCCAGAAATTCACCCCTCCACTTT. It codes for CASSVSRNSPLHF. The chain couples TRBV9 to TRBJ1-6; no clear D. The CDR3 contains 13 residues. Deletions cut 2 bases from V and 7 bases from J, with 7 bases between. Germline V gene sequence: CDR1 SGDLS, CDR2 YYNGEE.

The chain uses TRBV25-1 and TRBJ1-2, with TRBD1 matching over 7 bases. The length of the CDR3 is 13 residues. CDR1 is MGHDK, CDR2 SYGVNS, per germline. The junction had 4 bases not matched to a gene; V was cut back by 5 bases and J by 4 bases. CDR3 DNA sequence: TGTGCCAGCAGTCACAGGGGTAGCTATGGCTACACCTTC. Translation gives CASSHRGSYGYTF.

This chain uses TRBV4-2 with TRBJ1-2; D is unclear. The V and J ends lost 4 bases and 6 bases respectively, with 12 bases between them. The CDR3 consists of 13 residues. Germline CDR1 and CDR2: LGHNA and YNFKEQ. The chain's CDR3 is CASSLRQGNGYTF. DNA of the CDR3: TGTGCCAGCAGCCTCCGACAAGGTAATGGCTACACCTTC.

The chain is built from TRBV4-3 and TRBJ2-1; tentative D call: TRBD2 (6 bases). The CDR3 is 16 amino acids. Germline CDR1 and CDR2: LGHNA and YSLEER. The V gene lost 4 bases and the J gene lost 9 bases, with 22 bases spanning the gap. The CDR3 protein is CASSPPGVAPYVEQFF. Here the CDR3 DNA reads TGCGCCAGCAGCCCCCCGGGGGTAGCGCCCTACGTTGAGCAGTTCTTC.

This sequence joins TRBV10-2 and TRBJ2-5; 7 bases line up with TRBD2. The CDR3 sequence is 13 residues long. V lost 7 bases, J lost 2 bases, and 4 bases stayed unmatched. From germline, CDR1 is WSHSY and CDR2 SAAADI. CDR3 sequence reads: CASKQGGQETQYF. CDR3 DNA: TGCGCCAGCAAGCAGGGAGGGCAAGAGACCCAGTACTTC.

The chain employs TRBV6-5 and TRBJ2-2; D unclear. V was cut by 6 bases and J by 4 bases, with 9 bases left in between. CDR3 length: 13 amino acids. Per germline, CDR1 MNHEY and CDR2 SVGAGI. The CDR3 is CASRNQVTGELFF. In nucleotides, the CDR3 is TGTGCCAGCAGGAACCAGGTCACCGGGGAGCTGTTTTTT.

The chain links TRBV5-4 to TRBJ2-1, with 15 bases that match TRBD2. This CDR3 comprises 16 residues. V lost 3 bases, J lost 10 bases, and 8 bases stayed unmatched. Germline assignment: CDR1 SGHNT and CDR2 YYREEE (reference sequence). CDR3 amino acids: CASSSYRGTSGGEQFF. The CDR3 region has the DNA TGTGCCAGCAGCTCTTACCGTGGGACTAGCGGGGGGGAGCAGTTCTTC. Together with reference TRBV5-4 and TRBJ2-1, the CDR3 gives the full variable domain: ETGVTQSPTHLIKTRGQQVTLRCSSQSGHNTVSWYQQALGQGPQFIFQYYREEENGRGNFPPRFSGLQFPNYSSELNVNALELDDSALYLCASSSYRGTSGGEQFFGPGTRLTVL.

V and J are TRBV4-3 and TRBJ2-1; 10 bases fit TRBD2. This CDR3 is built from 15 residues. CDR1 and CDR2 from the germline V gene are LGHNA and YSLEER. Trimming removed 4 bases from V and 8 bases from J; junction bases left unmatched: 8. CDR3 coding DNA: TGCGCCAGCAGCCCCCGGCTAGCGGGAGTCGATGAGCAGTTCTTC. Translation gives CASSPRLAGVDEQFF.

The chain joins TRBV30 to TRBJ2-2; weak D call: TRBD2 (6 bases). Germline CDR1 and CDR2: GTSNPN and SVGIG (reference sequence). The CDR3 is 13 residues long. Trimming stripped 4 bases from V and 5 bases from J, with 11 bases between. The CDR3: CAWNSGVTGELFF. The CDR3 nucleotides read TGTGCCTGGAACTCGGGAGTTACCGGGGAGCTGTTTTTT.

The gene calls are TRBV19 and TRBJ2-7; 7 nucleotides agree with TRBD1. This CDR3 has 14 residues. CDR1 and CDR2 from the germline V gene are LNHDA and SQIVND (reference sequence). After removal of 7 bases from V and 0 bases from J, the junction contained 6 bases not matched to a gene. DNA of the CDR3: TGTGCCAGTAAGACGGGACAGACCTCCTACGAGCAGTACTTC. Amino acid sequence: CASKTGQTSYEQYF.

The V and J genes are TRBV7-9 and TRBJ2-7; weak D call: TRBD1 (6 bases). Germline values: CDR1 SEHNR, CDR2 FQNEAQ (reference sequence). The CDR3 has 15 amino acids. V gave up 4 bases and J gave up 2 bases, with 15 bases separating them. Written as DNA, the CDR3 is TGTGCCAGCAGCTCCCAGGGGCCAGGGACCTACGAGCAGTACTTC. It translates to CASSSQGPGTYEQYF.

The chain has TRBV6-5 and TRBJ2-1, with D perhaps TRBD2 (7 bases). Per the germline V gene, CDR1 is MNHEY and CDR2 is SVGAGI. The CDR3 loop spans 15 amino acids. V dropped 2 bases and J dropped 7 bases, with 15 bases sitting between them. The CDR3 sequence is CASSYGGGRVNEQFF. CDR3 sequence (DNA): TGTGCCAGCAGTTACGGGGGGGGGCGGGTTAATGAGCAGTTCTTC.

This rearrangement joins TRBV7-2 to TRBJ1-2; 8 bases align to TRBD1. V gave up 2 bases and J gave up 6 bases; unmatched junction bases: 8. This CDR3 is built from 15 residues. Germline V gives CDR1 SGHTA, CDR2 FQGNSA. CDR3 bases: TGTGCCAGCAGCTTATACCGGACAGGGACAGATGGCTACACCTTC. Its protein product is CASSLYRTGTDGYTF. Full variable domain (remainder filled in from reference TRBV7-2 and TRBJ1-2): GAGVSQSPSNKVTEKGKDVELRCDPISGHTALYWYRQSLGQGLEFLIYFQGNSAPDKSGLPSDRFSAERTGGSVSTLTIQRTQQEDSAVYLCASSLYRTGTDGYTFGSGTRLTVV.